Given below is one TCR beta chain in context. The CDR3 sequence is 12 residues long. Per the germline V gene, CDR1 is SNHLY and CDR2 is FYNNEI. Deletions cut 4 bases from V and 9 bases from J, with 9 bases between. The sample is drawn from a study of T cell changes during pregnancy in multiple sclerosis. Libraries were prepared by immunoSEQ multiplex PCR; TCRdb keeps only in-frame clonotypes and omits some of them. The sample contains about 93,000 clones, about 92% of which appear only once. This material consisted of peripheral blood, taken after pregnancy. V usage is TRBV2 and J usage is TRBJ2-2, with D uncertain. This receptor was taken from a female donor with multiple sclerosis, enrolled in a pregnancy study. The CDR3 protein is CASSATAWELFF. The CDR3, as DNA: TGTGCCAGCAGTGCTACAGCCTGGGAGCTGTTTTTT.